Shown below are 27 T cell receptor beta chains from a single sample sequenced in a study of blood T cell repertoires in COVID-19 (dated by TCRdb to about 2020). Library prep was done by the immunoSEQ multiplex PCR assay. As stored in TCRdb, this immuneACCESS dataset retains in-frame rearrangements with V and J assigned. A fraction of the clones does not appear; measured against another copy, unresolved V genes explain less than half of the discrepancy, and the remainder lacks a known reason. Across this sample there are about 170,000 clones, with more than 65% seen only once. Clones ranked in the top ten supply approximately 11% of the sample. The sequenced material came from peripheral blood. Receptors were obtained from a man between 65 and 79 years old with active or convalescent COVID-19.

The chain couples TRBV7-8 to TRBJ1-2; D possibly corresponds to TRBD1 (5 bases). The CDR3 length is 13 residues. Trimming took 3 bases from V and 8 from J, leaving 13 bases between them. Germline CDR1 and CDR2: SGHVS and FQNEAQ. CDR3 in DNA: TGTGCCAGCAGCTTTACAGGAGTCGAGGGCTACACCTTC. Translated: CASSFTGVEGYTF.

The chain joins TRBV19 to TRBJ1-2; possibly TRBD1 for D (5 bases). With 5 bases removed from V and 0 bases from J, the gap between germline ends came to 16 bases. Germline values: CDR1 LNHDA, CDR2 SQIVND (reference sequence). The CDR3 is 16 amino acids. CDR3 region: CASSFTTAGPNYGYTF. The DNA of the CDR3 is TGTGCCAGTAGTTTTACCACAGCGGGACCTAACTATGGCTACACCTTC.

DNA of the CDR3: TGTGCCAGCAGCGGAGCCGCGGGGGGGTGGCGCGAGCAGTACTTC. Its protein is CASSGAAGGWREQYF. V usage is TRBV9 and J usage is TRBJ2-7; 9 positions agree with TRBD2. The CDR3 is 15 amino acids. With 3 bases clipped from V and 6 bases from J, the junction kept 10 bases outside the gene matches. Germline lookup yields CDR1 SGDLS and CDR2 YYNGEE.

This clone was observed many times. This rearrangement joins TRBV27 to TRBJ2-7; perhaps TRBD1 as D (7 bases). Germline V gene sequence: CDR1 MNHEY, CDR2 SMNVEV (reference sequence). V lost 4 bases and J lost 3, with 10 bases in between. The CDR3 length is 13 residues. This CDR3 reads CASSSRGDYEQYF. CDR3 nucleotide sequence: TGTGCCAGCAGTTCCAGGGGGGACTACGAGCAGTACTTC.

There are a few counts of this clone. CDR3 region: CASSVGGWNEKLFF. The CDR3 DNA follows: TGTGCCAGCAGCGTAGGAGGGTGGAACGAAAAACTGTTTTTT. This sequence joins TRBV9 and TRBJ1-4; D not resolved. The germline V and J ends were trimmed by 0 bases and 8 bases, with 11 bases remaining between them. This CDR3 region has 14 residues. Germline lookup yields CDR1 SGDLS and CDR2 YYNGEE. The variable domain in full, completed from reference TRBV9 and TRBJ1-4, reads DSGVTQTPKHLITATGQRVTLRCSPRSGDLSVYWYQQSLDQGLQFLIQYYNGEERAKGNILERFSAQQFPDLHSELNLSSLELGDSALYFCASSVGGWNEKLFFGSGTQLSVL.

The DNA for the CDR3 is TGTGCCAGCAGTTTAAAGGGGCCAAGCTCCTACGAGCAGTACTTC. Amino acids: CASSLKGPSSYEQYF. The chain recombines TRBV27 with TRBJ2-7; maybe TRBD1 (5 bases). This CDR3 has 15 residues. Germline assignment: CDR1 MNHEY and CDR2 SMNVEV (reference sequence). V lost 2 bases and J 0 bases, leaving 11 bases between the germline ends.

This chain connects TRBV5-4 to TRBJ1-4; TRBD1 is a possible D gene (5 bases). This CDR3 is built from 16 residues. Germline loops: CDR1 SGHNT, CDR2 YYREEE (reference sequence). V lost 3 bases and J 6 bases, leaving 18 bases between the germline ends. The CDR3 DNA sequence: TGTGCCAGCAGCTCTAAGCGTGGGGCTGAGGATGAAAAACTGTTTTTT. It translates to CASSSKRGAEDEKLFF.

This sequence joins TRBV14 and TRBJ2-1; D is perhaps TRBD2 (7 bases). Trimming took off 3 bases at V and 2 bases at J, with 14 bases between the two ends. This CDR3 contains 16 residues. Germline V gene lookup returns CDR1 SGHDN and CDR2 FVKESK. The CDR3 nucleotides are TGTGCCAGCAGCCAGGTTGGGCGGGGGCCCTACAATGAGCAGTTCTTC. It encodes CASSQVGRGPYNEQFF.

This chain links TRBV5-4 with TRBJ1-3; D is possibly TRBD1 (6 bases). CDR3 length equals 15 residues. V lost 2 bases to trimming and J lost 0 bases, with 9 bases between them. The germline gives CDR1 SGHNT, CDR2 YYREEE (reference sequence). The CDR3 DNA sequence: TGTGCCAGCAGCTTTGACAGGAGCTCTGGAAACACCATATATTTT. Translated: CASSFDRSSGNTIYF.

This clone showed up just once. The chain couples TRBV2 to TRBJ2-3; D gene ambiguous. Between the trimmed V and J ends, which lost 5 bases and 2 bases, there was a span of 20 bases. Germline CDR1 SNHLY, CDR2 FYNNEI. The CDR3 has 17 residues. CDR3 sequence (DNA): TGTGCCAGCAGTATGAGTCCGGGTTGGAATTTCACAGATACGCAGTATTTT. Amino acid sequence: CASSMSPGWNFTDTQYF.

In this sample, this clone turned up a few times. CDR3 protein: CASSLVAGATSGNTIYF. The CDR3 bases are TGTGCCAGCAGCTTAGTCGCAGGGGCCACCTCTGGAAACACCATATATTTT. J is TRBJ1-3 and V is TRBV7-2, with D perhaps matching TRBD1 (6 bases). V dropped 1 base and J dropped 0 bases, with 13 bases sitting between them. This CDR3 is built from 17 residues. The germline gives CDR1 SGHTA, CDR2 FQGNSA.

This clone was seen at least ten times. V gene TRBV7-2 combines with J gene TRBJ1-2; D unclear. The CDR3 contains 15 residues. The germline V gene has CDR1 SGHTA and CDR2 FQGNSA. V was shortened by 0 bases and J by 5 bases, with 13 bases between the two germline ends. The CDR3 protein is CASSLATENHYGYTF. The CDR3 region has the DNA TGTGCCAGCAGCTTAGCCACAGAAAACCATTATGGCTACACCTTC. Looking up the rest from reference TRBV7-2 and TRBJ1-2 gives the full variable domain: GAGVSQSPSNKVTEKGKDVELRCDPISGHTALYWYRQSLGQGLEFLIYFQGNSAPDKSGLPSDRFSAERTGGSVSTLTIQRTQQEDSAVYLCASSLATENHYGYTFGSGTRLTVV.

This clone has only a few counts. The rearrangement links TRBV7-9 to TRBJ1-6; D might be TRBD1 (5 bases). The V gene lost 6 bases and the J gene lost 12 bases, with 12 bases spanning the gap. The CDR3 runs to 12 residues. Germline CDR1 SEHNR, CDR2 FQNEAQ (reference sequence). The CDR3 nucleotides read TGTGCCAGCAGGCTACAGGAAGAACCCCTCCACTTT. It is translated as CASRLQEEPLHF.

This chain uses TRBV2 with TRBJ1-2; 8 bases line up with TRBD1. Unmatched junction bases numbered 15, after V lost 7 bases and J lost 5 bases. Looked up from germline, CDR1 is SNHLY and CDR2 is FYNNEI. CDR3 length: 16 amino acids. Here the CDR3 reads CASTAQEAGGYYGYTF. The DNA of the CDR3 is TGTGCCAGCACCGCCCAGGAGGCAGGGGGCTATTATGGCTACACCTTC.

The chain uses TRBV30 and TRBJ1-5; 7 bases fit TRBD1. Per germline, CDR1 GTSNPN and CDR2 SVGIG (reference sequence). The length of the CDR3 is 15 residues. Trimming took 2 bases from V and 2 from J; bases not matched to a gene: 6. The CDR3 spells CAWSYRGRGNQPQHF. CDR3 DNA sequence: TGTGCCTGGAGTTACAGGGGACGGGGCAATCAGCCCCAGCATTTT.

The genes are TRBV28 and TRBJ1-5; no clear D. V was clipped by 7 bases and J by 0 bases, with 10 bases between them. The germline V gene has CDR1 MDHEN and CDR2 SYDVKM. This CDR3 region has 14 residues. CDR3 protein: CASTDNRSNQPQHF. DNA of the CDR3: TGTGCCAGCACCGACAACCGTAGCAATCAGCCCCAGCATTTT.

The J gene is TRBJ1-2, the V gene TRBV2; 9 positions agree with TRBD1. Germline CDR1 and CDR2: SNHLY and FYNNEI. With V trimmed by 5 bases and J by 4 bases, 8 bases remained unmatched. CDR3 length equals 15 residues. CDR3 DNA sequence: TGTGCCAGCAGTTCCGCTGACAGGGGGGGCTATGGCTACACCTTC. Translation: CASSSADRGGYGYTF.

The chain couples TRBV7-8 to TRBJ1-5; 12 nucleotides match TRBD1. From germline, CDR1 is SGHVS and CDR2 FQNEAQ. Germline trimming cut 1 base from V and 7 bases from J; bases unmatched to any gene: 8. The CDR3 has 17 residues. CDR3 DNA sequence: TGTGCCAGCAGCTTAGTGTCCGGGACAGGGGGCCGGCAGCCCCAGCATTTT. This codes for CASSLVSGTGGRQPQHF.

V and J are TRBV18 and TRBJ2-2, with 14 nucleotides matching TRBD2. Germline values: CDR1 KGHSH, CDR2 LQKENI. The CDR3 contains 20 residues. V shed 3 bases and J 1 base; nucleotides not matched to a gene: 10. For the CDR3, the DNA is TGTGCCAGCTCACCGCTAGGACTAGCGGGAGGCAAACTGAACACCGGGGAGCTGTTTTTT. Encoded protein: CASSPLGLAGGKLNTGELFF.

This clone was found once. This specimen includes other DNA sequences encoding the same CDR3. The V and J genes are TRBV18 and TRBJ2-1; 7 bases match TRBD1. From germline, CDR1 is KGHSH and CDR2 LQKENI. The CDR3 sequence is 15 residues long. V was pared by 3 bases and J by 3 bases, with 5 bases of the junction left unmatched. The chain's CDR3 is CASSPRTGDYNEQFF. The CDR3, as DNA: TGTGCCAGCTCACCCAGGACAGGTGACTACAATGAGCAGTTCTTC.

This clone was picked up a small number of times. This chain uses TRBV18 with TRBJ1-1; D not resolved. Per germline, CDR1 KGHSH and CDR2 LQKENI. V was clipped by 3 bases and J by 0 bases, with 8 bases between them. The CDR3 totals 14 residues. CDR3 sequence: CASSPINMNTEAFF. DNA for the CDR3: TGTGCCAGCTCACCTATTAACATGAACACTGAAGCTTTCTTT. Full variable domain (missing parts from reference TRBV18 and TRBJ1-1): NAGVMQNPRHLVRRRGQEARLRCSPMKGHSHVYWYRQLPEEGLKFMVYLQKENIIDESGMPKERFSAEFPKEGPSILRIQQVVRGDSAAYFCASSPINMNTEAFFGQGTRLTVV.

The CDR3 nucleotides read TGTGCCAGCAGCCGGGACTTCGGCGATACGCAGTATTTT. Translating gives CASSRDFGDTQYF. The chain recombines TRBV7-7 with TRBJ2-3; D might be TRBD2 (6 bases). Germline CDR1 and CDR2: SSHAT and FNYEAQ (reference sequence). The V gene lost 5 bases and the J gene lost 6 bases, with 12 bases spanning the gap. This CDR3 region has 13 residues.

This sequence joins TRBV29-1 and TRBJ2-1, with 7 bases aligning to TRBD2. The CDR3 loop spans 15 amino acids. With 0 bases clipped from V and 7 bases from J, the junction kept 9 bases outside the gene matches. Germline values: CDR1 SQVTM, CDR2 ANQGSEA. The CDR3 region is CSVEDRQGLSNEQFF. Here the CDR3 DNA reads TGCAGCGTTGAAGATCGCCAGGGACTATCAAATGAGCAGTTCTTC.

CDR3: CASSPGGRGAYEQYF. The CDR3 coding sequence is TGTGCCAGCTCACCAGGCGGGAGAGGGGCCTACGAGCAGTACTTC. The rearrangement uses TRBV18 and TRBJ2-7, with TRBD2 identical over 7 bases. Germline loops: CDR1 KGHSH, CDR2 LQKENI. Trimming took 2 bases from V and 2 from J; bases not matched to a gene: 6. The CDR3 length is 15 residues.

The chain recombines TRBV4-3 with TRBJ1-6, with TRBD1 as a possible D gene (5 bases). Trimming stripped 4 bases from V and 0 bases from J, with 10 bases between. The germline V gene encodes CDR1 LGHNA and CDR2 YSLEER. The CDR3 extends over 16 amino acids. In DNA, the CDR3 is TGCGCCAGCAGCCTCAGGGATAGCTCCTATAATTCACCCCTCCACTTT. Its protein is CASSLRDSSYNSPLHF.

The genes are TRBV12-3 or TRBV12-4 and TRBJ1-1, with D possibly being TRBD1 (5 bases). V lost 6 bases to trimming and J lost 7 bases, with 15 bases between them. The CDR3 is made up of 13 amino acids. CDR3 in amino acids: CASSHTGFSEAFF. The CDR3 coding sequence is TGTGCCAGCAGCCACACAGGTTTCAGTGAAGCTTTCTTT.

The rearrangement uses TRBV6-5 and TRBJ2-1; D perhaps matches TRBD1 (6 bases). The V end lost 2 bases, the J end lost 4 bases, and 9 bases lay between the germline ends. The CDR3 runs 14 residues. Germline V lookup: CDR1 MNHEY, CDR2 SVGAGI. The CDR3 DNA follows: TGTGCCAGCAGTTACCGGACAGAGTACAATGAGCAGTTCTTC. It is translated as CASSYRTEYNEQFF.